What follows are 27 T cell receptor beta chains derived from one specimen sequenced in a study of cytomegalovirus exposure and HLA in healthy donors (dated by TCRdb to 2017 to 2019). The library was made by the immunoSEQ multiplex PCR assay. The multiplex PCR relied on a mix of 60 forward primers for TCR Vbeta segments and 13 reverse primers for TCR Jbeta segments. Drawn from immuneACCESS, this table holds only the in-frame rearrangements with V and J called that TCRdb kept. Clones are partly lost; checked studies trace under half to an unresolved V gene and leave the rest unexplained. For this sample there are about 140,000 clones; roughly 89% appear just once. The ten largest make up approximately 4.7% of the sample. The specimen sequenced was PBMCs. The receptors come from a woman aged 30 to 39 in good health and CMV-seronegative.

The rearrangement links TRBV7-9 to TRBJ2-3, with D perhaps matching TRBD2 (6 bases). Trimming removed 5 bases from V and 7 bases from J, with 13 bases in between. CDR1 and CDR2 from the germline V gene are SEHNR and FQNEAQ (reference sequence). The CDR3 totals 13 residues. The CDR3 region has the DNA TGTGCCAGCAGCCGTATCGGCGGGAATACGCAGTATTTT. Its translation: CASSRIGGNTQYF.

The chain recombines TRBV20-1 with TRBJ1-1; D is unresolved. The germline gives CDR1 DFQATT, CDR2 SNEGSKA (reference sequence). The CDR3 consists of 11 residues. The germline V and J ends were trimmed by 5 bases and 5 bases, with 9 bases remaining between them. The CDR3 loop reads CSAGWATEAFF. In nucleotides, the CDR3 is TGCAGTGCTGGATGGGCGACTGAAGCTTTCTTT.

This chain links TRBV6-5 with TRBJ1-6; TRBD1 aligns across 7 bases. The CDR3 has 15 residues. V lost 7 bases to trimming and J lost 4 bases; unmatched junction nucleotides: 7. The germline CDR1 and CDR2 sequences are MNHEY and SVGAGI. In nucleotides, the CDR3 is TGTGCCAGCAAACTCTCGGGACAGTATAATTCACCCCTCCACTTT. Amino acid sequence: CASKLSGQYNSPLHF.

The V and J genes are TRBV28 and TRBJ2-1; 9 bases fit TRBD1. The CDR3 runs to 17 residues. V lost 2 bases and J lost 6; bases outside the gene matches: 11. The germline CDR1 and CDR2 sequences are MDHEN and SYDVKM. The CDR3 bases are TGTGCCAGCAGTTTAGCCTTCCCGGGACAGGGAGCCAATGAGCAGTTCTTC. Translation gives CASSLAFPGQGANEQFF. The full variable domain, with the rest looked up from reference TRBV28 and TRBJ2-1, is DVKVTQSSRYLVKRTGEKVFLECVQDMDHENMFWYRQDPGLGLRLIYFSYDVKMKEKGDIPEGYSVSREKKERFSLILESASTNQTSMYLCASSLAFPGQGANEQFFGPGTRLTVL.

The chain couples TRBV19 to TRBJ2-3, with TRBD1 matching over 10 bases. Germline CDR1 is LNHDA and CDR2 is SQIVND (reference sequence). V dropped 2 bases and J dropped 0; count of bases not matched to a gene: 14. The CDR3 contains 20 residues. The CDR3 DNA is TGTGCCAGTAGTATAACAGGGGCGGGACAGGGGAAGCTAAGCACAGATACGCAGTATTTT. Translated, it gives CASSITGAGQGKLSTDTQYF.

With regard to this clone: The junction departs from germline at one end; a sequencing error may be responsible. The rearrangement uses TRBV7-9 and TRBJ2-7; maybe TRBD2 (5 bases). Germline V gene sequence: CDR1 SEHNR, CDR2 FQNEAQ (reference sequence). This CDR3 is built from 11 residues. CDR3 sequence (DNA): TGTGCCAGCAGCTTAGCCCCCGAGGGAGACTTC. Translation gives CASSLAPEGDF.

V gene TRBV5-1 combines with J gene TRBJ1-4, with unresolved D. This CDR3 comprises 15 residues. Trimming took 0 bases from V and 8 from J, leaving 14 bases between them. The germline V gene has CDR1 SGHRS and CDR2 YFSETQ. This CDR3 reads CASSLGSAGGEKLFF. For the CDR3, the DNA is TGCGCCAGCAGCTTGGGCTCGGCGGGCGGGGAAAAACTGTTTTTT.

In DNA, the CDR3 is TGTGCCAGCAGCTTCCGACTAGCGGGGGCAAACTGGCGGGAGACCCAGTACTTC. This codes for CASSFRLAGANWRETQYF. The V gene is TRBV7-2, the J gene TRBJ2-5; 12 nucleotides align to TRBD2. Trimming at V came to 3 bases and at J to 5 bases, leaving 13 bases not matched to a gene. The length of the CDR3 is 18 residues. Germline-derived CDR1 and CDR2 are SGHTA and FQGNSA.

The chain is built from TRBV28 and TRBJ2-7; 9 bases align to TRBD1. The CDR3 runs to 16 residues. Losses at the gene ends were 5 bases for V and 6 bases for J; bases not matched to a gene: 14. Germline loops: CDR1 MDHEN, CDR2 SYDVKM. CDR3 in amino acids: CASSTLWDREKVEQYF. CDR3 DNA sequence: TGTGCCAGCAGTACCCTCTGGGACAGGGAAAAGGTCGAGCAGTACTTC.

The chain links TRBV28 to TRBJ1-5; maybe TRBD1 (6 bases). V shed 4 bases and J shed 2 bases, with 21 bases lying between them. CDR1 and CDR2 (germline): MDHEN, SYDVKM. This CDR3 is built from 18 residues. The CDR3 DNA reads as TGTGCCAGCAGTTCAGCTTTGGGGGGGCAGGGCGGCAATCAGCCCCAGCATTTT. This translates into CASSSALGGQGGNQPQHF.

This clone was counted only a few times. This chain connects TRBV6-4 to TRBJ1-6; 8 bases line up with TRBD1. The CDR3 is 15 residues long. After removal of 5 bases from V and 6 bases from J, the junction contained 6 bases not matched to a gene. Per germline, CDR1 MRHNA and CDR2 SNTAGT. Here the CDR3 reads CASSYQGQANSPLHF. CDR3 in DNA: TGTGCCAGCAGTTACCAGGGACAGGCTAATTCACCCCTCCACTTT.

The V and J genes are TRBV6-6 and TRBJ2-7; D is perhaps TRBD1 (5 bases). Trimming took off 5 bases at V and 5 bases at J, with 10 bases between the two ends. Per the germline V gene, CDR1 is MNHNY and CDR2 is SVGAGI (reference sequence). The CDR3 sequence is 12 residues long. CDR3 coding DNA: TGTGCCAGCAGTCCAGGGAACCACGAGCAGTACTTC. The encoded protein is CASSPGNHEQYF.

The chain recombines TRBV19 with TRBJ2-3; 9 bases line up with TRBD2. The CDR3 runs 16 residues. V dropped 3 bases and J dropped 4; count of bases not matched to a gene: 8. Germline CDR1 LNHDA, CDR2 SQIVND (reference sequence). The CDR3 sequence: CASSMGGRARSDTQYF. The CDR3 DNA follows: TGTGCCAGTAGTATGGGCGGGAGGGCCCGGTCAGATACGCAGTATTTT.

The chain combines TRBV6-5 with TRBJ1-2; perhaps TRBD1 as D (6 bases). Looked up from germline, CDR1 is MNHEY and CDR2 is SVGAGI. V was trimmed by 5 bases and J by 8 bases, leaving 18 bases between them. The CDR3 is 14 residues long. The chain's CDR3 is CASSDPRQAAGYTF. The DNA of the CDR3 is TGTGCCAGCAGTGACCCTCGACAGGCGGCGGGCTACACCTTC.

As regards this clone: Germline is not matched at one junction end, which may reflect a read error. V is TRBV30 and J is TRBJ2-3; D may be TRBD2 (6 bases). Germline values: CDR1 GTSNPN, CDR2 SVGIG (reference sequence). The CDR3 extends over 15 amino acids. Here the CDR3 reads CAGRRRRAGADTQYF. CDR3 nucleotide sequence: TGTGCCGGGAGGAGGCGGAGGGCGGGTGCAGATACGCAGTATTTT.

This clone was observed a single time. The gene calls are TRBV29-1 and TRBJ1-1; D is unresolved. The V gene lost 4 bases and the J gene lost 3 bases, with 15 bases spanning the gap. This CDR3 comprises 14 residues. Germline loops: CDR1 SQVTM, CDR2 ANQGSEA. The CDR3 spells CSVVLKRLDTEAFF. The CDR3 region has the DNA TGCAGCGTTGTACTAAAGCGATTGGACACTGAAGCTTTCTTT.

V is TRBV4-3 and J is TRBJ1-6, with 9 nucleotides matching TRBD1. V was clipped by 3 bases and J by 4 bases; unmatched bases: 4. Germline loops: CDR1 LGHNA, CDR2 YSLEER. The CDR3 runs to 16 residues. DNA of the CDR3: TGCGCCAGCAGCCATAGACAGGGGGTGTATAATTCACCCCTCCACTTT. The encoded protein is CASSHRQGVYNSPLHF.

This clone was observed a handful of times. The chain joins TRBV5-4 to TRBJ2-7, with 9 bases that match TRBD1. V shed 4 bases, J shed 4 bases, and the junction held 6 bases outside the gene matches. Germline V gene lookup returns CDR1 SGHNT and CDR2 YYREEE (reference sequence). This CDR3 has 14 residues. The CDR3 DNA is TGTGCCAGCAGCCCCCGGGACAGGGTGTACGAGCAGTACTTC. Amino acid sequence: CASSPRDRVYEQYF.

The chain joins TRBV28 to TRBJ1-4, with TRBD1 matching over 9 bases. Trimming at V came to 0 bases and at J to 4 bases, leaving 0 bases not matched to a gene. The CDR3 runs to 15 residues. The germline gives CDR1 MDHEN, CDR2 SYDVKM. CDR3 nucleotides: TGTGCCAGCAGTTTATGGACAGGGGGTAATGAAAAACTGTTTTTT. It is translated as CASSLWTGGNEKLFF.

The rearrangement joins TRBV2 to TRBJ1-3; a weak D match, TRBD1 (6 bases). V dropped 3 bases and J dropped 2 bases, with 8 bases sitting between them. Per the germline V gene, CDR1 is SNHLY and CDR2 is FYNNEI. The CDR3 has 14 amino acids. CDR3: CASSEWGPGNTIYF. CDR3 coding DNA: TGTGCCAGCAGTGAGTGGGGGCCTGGAAACACCATATATTTT.

The rearrangement links TRBV10-3 to TRBJ1-1, with TRBD1 matching 11 bases. V dropped 1 base and J dropped 1; count of bases not matched to a gene: 11. Germline CDR1 reads ENHRY; CDR2 reads SYGVKD. The CDR3 extends over 19 amino acids. This CDR3 reads CAISEFPGQGARTNTEAFF. In nucleotides, the CDR3 is TGTGCCATCAGTGAGTTCCCTGGACAGGGGGCGAGGACGAACACTGAAGCTTTCTTT.

This chain joins TRBV9 and TRBJ2-7, with D possibly being TRBD2 (5 bases). Germline values: CDR1 SGDLS, CDR2 YYNGEE. The CDR3 consists of 16 residues. V was pared by 0 bases and J by 0 bases, with 13 bases between. The CDR3 loop reads CASSVEAALSSYEQYF. DNA of the CDR3: TGTGCCAGCAGCGTAGAAGCGGCCCTGAGCTCCTACGAGCAGTACTTC.

This clone was counted a few times. This chain connects TRBV6-6 to TRBJ1-1; 7 nucleotides match TRBD1. The CDR3 loop spans 15 amino acids. The germline gives CDR1 MNHNY, CDR2 SVGAGI (reference sequence). The V and J ends lost 4 bases and 3 bases, in that order; junction bases with no gene match: 8. The CDR3 protein is CASSLRQGSDTEAFF. DNA for the CDR3: TGTGCCAGCAGTTTAAGACAGGGTAGCGACACTGAAGCTTTCTTT.

The CDR3 region is CATLKTGTYEQYF. CDR3 coding DNA: TGTGCCACTCTAAAAACAGGGACCTACGAGCAGTACTTC. The chain recombines TRBV6-6 with TRBJ2-7; weak D call: TRBD1 (6 bases). Germline V lookup: CDR1 MNHNY, CDR2 SVGAGI (reference sequence). The germline V and J ends were trimmed by 10 bases and 2 bases, with 15 bases remaining between them. The CDR3 contains 13 residues.

This clone showed up just once. The chain links TRBV7-2 to TRBJ2-5, with 7 bases lining up with TRBD1. The CDR3 is 15 residues long. Germline V lookup: CDR1 SGHTA, CDR2 FQGNSA. Trimming cost V 5 bases and J 3 bases; bases outside gene matches: 9. CDR3 nucleotide sequence: TGTGCCAGCAGCGCACAGGGGCCCCCGGAAGAGACCCAGTACTTC. Protein sequence: CASSAQGPPEETQYF. Full variable domain (missing parts from reference TRBV7-2 and TRBJ2-5): GAGVSQSPSNKVTEKGKDVELRCDPISGHTALYWYRQSLGQGLEFLIYFQGNSAPDKSGLPSDRFSAERTGGSVSTLTIQRTQQEDSAVYLCASSAQGPPEETQYFGPGTRLLVL.

The chain couples TRBV4-1 to TRBJ2-7, with 8 bases matching TRBD2. CDR1 MGHRA and CDR2 YSYEKL come from the germline V gene. The CDR3 covers 14 residues. Trimming cost V 1 base and J 6 bases; bases outside gene matches: 5. CDR3 sequence (DNA): TGCGCCAGCAGCCAAGTCGGGAGGGCCGGCGAGCAGTACTTC. Residues: CASSQVGRAGEQYF.

The genes are TRBV11-2 and TRBJ2-1, with TRBD2 matching 8 bases. The CDR3 is made up of 12 amino acids. With 5 bases clipped from V and 8 bases from J, the junction kept 2 bases outside the gene matches. Germline-derived CDR1 and CDR2 are SGHAT and FQNNGV. The CDR3 nucleotides read TGTGCCAGCAGCCCGGGGGGGGATGAGCAGTTCTTC. It codes for CASSPGGDEQFF.